The 13 T cell receptor beta chains reported below all come from one sample, sequenced in a study of OX40 agonist ivuxolimab in advanced cancers. Measured with immunoSEQ multiplex PCR; TCRdb has only the in-frame clones, and not every one. Of roughly 80,000 clones in the sample, roughly 80% were seen once. Specimen: CD4+ or CD8+ T cells sorted from blood, collected in a trial of the OX40 agonist ivuxolimab. The receptors derive from an adult with an advanced solid tumor such as melanoma, head and neck, liver or kidney cancer.

The gene calls are TRBV19 and TRBJ2-3, with D unclear. Per germline, CDR1 LNHDA and CDR2 SQIVND (reference sequence). Between the trimmed V and J ends, which lost 5 bases and 2 bases, there was a span of 8 bases. This CDR3 is 13 amino acids long. CDR3 bases: TGTGCCAGTAGTCTCGATGCCACAGATACGCAGTATTTT. Protein sequence: CASSLDATDTQYF.

This rearrangement joins TRBV18 to TRBJ1-1; TRBD1 might be the D (5 bases). Germline V lookup: CDR1 KGHSH, CDR2 LQKENI. The CDR3 covers 13 residues. Trimming shortened V by 2 bases and J by 7 bases, and 11 bases separated the two germline ends. The CDR3 loop reads CASSPSPGGEAFF. The CDR3 bases are TGTGCCAGCTCACCAAGTCCGGGGGGTGAAGCTTTCTTT.

This chain uses TRBV5-1 with TRBJ1-3; D ambiguous. CDR3 length: 15 amino acids. Between the trimmed V and J ends, which lost 4 bases and 0 bases, there was a span of 11 bases. CDR1 is SGHRS and CDR2 is YFSETQ in the germline V gene. The CDR3 DNA is TGCGCCAGCAGCCCCGAAGGCAGCTCTGGAAACACCATATATTTT. Translation gives CASSPEGSSGNTIYF. The variable domain in full, completed from reference TRBV5-1 and TRBJ1-3, reads KAGVTQTPRYLIKTRGQQVTLSCSPISGHRSVSWYQQTPGQGLQFLFEYFSETQRNKGNFPGRFSGRQFSNSRSEMNVSTLELGDSALYLCASSPEGSSGNTIYFGEGSWLTVV.

J is TRBJ2-7 and V is TRBV7-3; 8 nucleotides align to TRBD2. From germline, CDR1 is SGHTA and CDR2 FQGTGA. Losses at the gene ends were 8 bases for V and 7 bases for J; bases not matched to a gene: 19. The CDR3 has 16 amino acids. The CDR3 protein is CASLNIPGGPAEEQYF. The DNA of the CDR3 is TGTGCCAGCCTTAATATCCCGGGAGGGCCTGCGGAGGAGCAGTACTTC.

The rearrangement uses TRBV4-3 and TRBJ1-1, with 7 bases lining up with TRBD1. CDR3 size: 13 residues. V trimming: 6 bases; J trimming: 3 bases; junction bases outside the gene matches: 4. CDR1 and CDR2 (germline): LGHNA, YSLEER. The CDR3 region is CASSLQGDTEAFF. DNA of the CDR3: TGCGCCAGCAGTCTGCAGGGGGACACTGAAGCTTTCTTT.

This clone was seen only a few times. V and J are TRBV7-9 and TRBJ2-1; 15 bases fit TRBD2. This CDR3 has 15 amino acids. CDR1 and CDR2 from the germline V gene are SEHNR and FQNEAQ (reference sequence). The trim removed 0 bases at V and 12 bases at J, leaving 3 bases unmatched. The CDR3 region is CASSLATGLAGGQFF. DNA of the CDR3: TGTGCCAGCAGCTTAGCGACGGGACTAGCGGGAGGGCAGTTCTTC. Complete variable domain (other parts from reference TRBV7-9 and TRBJ2-1): DTGVSQNPRHKITKRGQNVTFRCDPISEHNRLYWYRQTLGQGPEFLTYFQNEAQLEKSRLLSDRFSAERPKGSFSTLEIQRTEQGDSAMYLCASSLATGLAGGQFFGPGTRLTVL.

The rearrangement links TRBV30 to TRBJ2-1; a weak D match, TRBD2 (5 bases). V lost 4 bases, J lost 9 bases, and 7 bases lay in between. The CDR3 has 10 residues. Germline values: CDR1 GTSNPN, CDR2 SVGIG (reference sequence). The CDR3 DNA reads TGTGCCTGGAACCGGGGTGAGCAGTTCTTC. This encodes CAWNRGEQFF.

The chain employs TRBV4-2 and TRBJ2-5, with unresolved D. The CDR3 has 14 amino acids. In germline, CDR1 is LGHNA, CDR2 YNFKEQ. The germline V and J ends were trimmed by 0 bases and 0 bases, with 5 bases remaining between them. This chain's CDR3 is CASSQELNQETQYF. CDR3 nucleotides: TGTGCCAGCAGCCAAGAACTAAACCAAGAGACCCAGTACTTC.

This clone was observed a single time. The J gene is TRBJ1-1, the V gene TRBV7-3; D might be TRBD1 (6 bases). V was shortened by 2 bases and J by 8 bases, with 12 bases between the two germline ends. Germline V gene sequence: CDR1 SGHTA, CDR2 FQGTGA. The CDR3 has 13 residues. The CDR3 bases are TGTGCCAGCAGCTTATGGGGGCAGCCGGAAGCTTTCTTT. This gives the protein CASSLWGQPEAFF.

The V call is TRBV7-8, the J call TRBJ2-7, with TRBD1 matching over 8 bases. Germline V lookup: CDR1 SGHVS, CDR2 FQNEAQ. The CDR3 consists of 13 residues. The V gene end was trimmed by 5 bases and the J gene end by 6 bases; junction bases not matched to a gene: 6. CDR3 nucleotide sequence: TGTGCCAGCAGCGGATTACAGGGGGGCGAGCAGTACGTC. It specifies CASSGLQGGEQYV.

CDR3 DNA: TGCGCCAGCAGCCAAGAAGGACTAGGGAGGTACGAGCAGTACTTC. Translating it yields CASSQEGLGRYEQYF. This chain connects TRBV4-3 to TRBJ2-5, with TRBD2 matching 7 bases. The DNA end is more similar to TRBJ2-7, so the J call may be wrong. From germline, CDR1 is LGHNA and CDR2 YSLEER. This CDR3 is built from 15 residues.

This chain joins TRBV15 and TRBJ2-1; D is ambiguous. V lost 0 bases and J lost 4, with 1 base in between. This CDR3 region has 12 residues. Germline loops: CDR1 LNHNV, CDR2 YYDKDF (reference sequence). CDR3 loop: CATSRDYNEQFF. The CDR3 bases are TGTGCCACCAGCAGAGATTACAATGAGCAGTTCTTC.

The chain employs TRBV6-5 and TRBJ2-7; D not resolved. V lost 4 bases and J lost 2, with 9 bases in between. This CDR3 comprises 13 residues. The germline CDR1 and CDR2 sequences are MNHEY and SVGAGI. The CDR3 coding sequence is TGTGCCAGCAGTTCCCCAGCAACCTACGAGCAGTACTTC. Translation gives CASSSPATYEQYF.